Detailed here is one T cell receptor (beta chain). These data belong to a study of technical replicates of blood from a few donors. The CDR3 has 15 amino acids. The germline CDR1 and CDR2 sequences are SGDLS and YYNGEE. V shed 2 bases and J 6 bases; nucleotides not matched to a gene: 4. Profiling relied on immunoSEQ multiplex PCR, and the TCRdb table lists in-frame clones only, not all of them. The table lists 70,000 to 75,000 clones, 95% of them singletons. The chain carries TRBV9 and TRBJ1-4, with 10 bases matching TRBD1. The sequenced material came from T cells isolated from PBMCs. The sequence came from a human donor in good health. The CDR3 bases are TGTGCCAGCAGCGTCCGGACAGGGGGGTATGAAAAACTGTTTTTT. Protein sequence: CASSVRTGGYEKLFF.